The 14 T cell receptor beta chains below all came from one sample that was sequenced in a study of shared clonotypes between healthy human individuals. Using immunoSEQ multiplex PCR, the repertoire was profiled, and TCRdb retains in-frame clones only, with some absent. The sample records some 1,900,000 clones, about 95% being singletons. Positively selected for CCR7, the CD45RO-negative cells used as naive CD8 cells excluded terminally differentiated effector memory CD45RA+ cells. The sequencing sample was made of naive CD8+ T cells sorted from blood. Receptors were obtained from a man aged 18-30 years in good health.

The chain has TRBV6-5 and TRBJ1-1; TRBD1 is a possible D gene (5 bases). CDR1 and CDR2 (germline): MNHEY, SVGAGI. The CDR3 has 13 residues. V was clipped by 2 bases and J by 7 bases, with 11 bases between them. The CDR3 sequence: CASSYRQSLEAFF. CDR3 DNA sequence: TGTGCCAGCAGTTACCGACAGAGTCTTGAAGCTTTCTTT.

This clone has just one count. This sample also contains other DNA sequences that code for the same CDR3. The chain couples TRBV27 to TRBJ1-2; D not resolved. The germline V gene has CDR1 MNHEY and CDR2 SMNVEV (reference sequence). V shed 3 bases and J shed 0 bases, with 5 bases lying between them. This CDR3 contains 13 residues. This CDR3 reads CASSFAANYGYTF. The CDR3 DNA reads TGTGCCAGCAGTTTTGCTGCTAACTATGGCTACACCTTC.

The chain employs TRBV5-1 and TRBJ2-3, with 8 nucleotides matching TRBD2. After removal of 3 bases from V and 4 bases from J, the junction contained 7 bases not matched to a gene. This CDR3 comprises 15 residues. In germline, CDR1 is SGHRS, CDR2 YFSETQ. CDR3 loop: CASSYTSGTSDTQYF. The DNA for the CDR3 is TGCGCCAGCAGCTACACTAGCGGTACCTCAGATACGCAGTATTTT.

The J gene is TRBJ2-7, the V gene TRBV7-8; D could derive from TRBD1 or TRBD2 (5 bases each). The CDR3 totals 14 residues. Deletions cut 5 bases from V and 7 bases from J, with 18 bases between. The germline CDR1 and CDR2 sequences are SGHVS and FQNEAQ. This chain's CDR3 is CASSDRDRVMEQYF. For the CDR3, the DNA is TGTGCCAGCAGCGACCGGGACCGGGTGATGGAGCAGTACTTC.

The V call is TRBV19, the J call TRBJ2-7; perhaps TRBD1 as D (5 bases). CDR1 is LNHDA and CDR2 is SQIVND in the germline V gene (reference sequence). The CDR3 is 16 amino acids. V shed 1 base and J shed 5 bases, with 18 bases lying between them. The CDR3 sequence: CASSIGSGIGRDEQYF. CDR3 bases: TGTGCCAGTAGTATAGGTTCAGGGATTGGGCGAGACGAGCAGTACTTC.

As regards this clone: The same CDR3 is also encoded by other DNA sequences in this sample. CDR3 residues: CASSQEAGTYEQYF. DNA for the CDR3: TGCGCCAGCAGCCAAGAGGCGGGAACTTACGAGCAGTACTTC. The chain recombines TRBV4-3 with TRBJ2-7; tentatively, D is TRBD2 (6 bases). The V end was cut by 0 bases, the J end by 4 bases, with 10 bases between. The CDR3 covers 14 residues. Germline CDR1 reads LGHNA; CDR2 reads YSLEER.

CDR3 sequence: CASSISDRGPAGELFF. DNA for the CDR3: TGTGCCAGTAGTATTAGCGACAGGGGACCCGCCGGGGAGCTGTTTTTT. The rearrangement joins TRBV19 to TRBJ2-2; 8 bases match TRBD1. The junction had 9 bases not matched to a gene; V was cut back by 3 bases and J by 6 bases. CDR1 and CDR2 from the germline V gene are LNHDA and SQIVND (reference sequence). The CDR3 extends over 16 amino acids.

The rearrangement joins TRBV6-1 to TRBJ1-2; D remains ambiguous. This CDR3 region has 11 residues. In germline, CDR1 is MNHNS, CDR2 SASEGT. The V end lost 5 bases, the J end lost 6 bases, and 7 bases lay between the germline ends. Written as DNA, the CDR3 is TGTGCCAGCAGTTACGGGGATGGCTACACCTTC. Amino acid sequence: CASSYGDGYTF.

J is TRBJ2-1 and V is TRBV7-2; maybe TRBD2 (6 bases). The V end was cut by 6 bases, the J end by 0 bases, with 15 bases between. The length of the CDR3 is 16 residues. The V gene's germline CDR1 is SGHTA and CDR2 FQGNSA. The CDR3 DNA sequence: TGTGCCAGCAGTGCTACGGGGGTGAGCTCCTACAATGAGCAGTTCTTC. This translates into CASSATGVSSYNEQFF.

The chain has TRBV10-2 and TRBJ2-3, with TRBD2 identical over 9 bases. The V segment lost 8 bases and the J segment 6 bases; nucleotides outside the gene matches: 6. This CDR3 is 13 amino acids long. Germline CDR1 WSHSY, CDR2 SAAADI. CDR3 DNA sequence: TGCGCCAGCCTAGCGGGGTTTTTGGATACGCAGTATTTT. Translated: CASLAGFLDTQYF.

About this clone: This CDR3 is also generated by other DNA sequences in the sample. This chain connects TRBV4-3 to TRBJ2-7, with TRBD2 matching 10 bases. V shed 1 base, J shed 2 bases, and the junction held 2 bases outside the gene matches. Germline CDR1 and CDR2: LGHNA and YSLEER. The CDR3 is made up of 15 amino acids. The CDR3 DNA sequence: TGCGCCAGCAGCCAAGGTCTAGCGGGGGCCTACGAGCAGTACTTC. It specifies CASSQGLAGAYEQYF.

CDR3 residues: CASSYPGQGGYEQYF. CDR3 coding DNA: TGTGCCAGCAGTTACCCGGGACAGGGAGGGTACGAGCAGTACTTC. The chain is built from TRBV6-6 and TRBJ2-7; TRBD1 aligns across 9 bases. The length of the CDR3 is 15 residues. Per the germline V gene, CDR1 is MNHNY and CDR2 is SVGAGI (reference sequence). Unmatched junction bases numbered 6, after V lost 2 bases and J lost 4 bases.

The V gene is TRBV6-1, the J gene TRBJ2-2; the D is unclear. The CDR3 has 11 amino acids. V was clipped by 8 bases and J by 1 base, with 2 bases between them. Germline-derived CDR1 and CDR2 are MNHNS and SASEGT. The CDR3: CASLNTGELFF. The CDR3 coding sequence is TGTGCCAGCCTGAACACCGGGGAGCTGTTTTTT.

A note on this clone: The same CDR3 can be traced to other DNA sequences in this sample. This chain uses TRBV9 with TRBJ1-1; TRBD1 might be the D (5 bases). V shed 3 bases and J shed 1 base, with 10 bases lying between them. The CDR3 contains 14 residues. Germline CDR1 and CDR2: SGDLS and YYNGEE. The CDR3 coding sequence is TGTGCCAGCAGCGGGAGGGACTCGAACACTGAAGCTTTCTTT. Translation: CASSGRDSNTEAFF.